This T cell receptor beta chain was sequenced in a study of blood T cell repertoires in COVID-19. The CDR3 loop spans 12 amino acids. In germline, CDR1 is GTSNPN, CDR2 SVGIG (reference sequence). The germline V and J ends were trimmed by 2 bases and 6 bases, with 9 bases remaining between them. Profiling relied on immunoSEQ multiplex PCR, and the TCRdb table lists in-frame clones only, not all of them. The table lists approximately 190,000 clones, approximately 92% of them singletons. The sequence came from a man between 45 and 60 years old with acute or convalescent COVID-19. The genes are TRBV30 and TRBJ2-3; D remains ambiguous. The source material was peripheral blood. The CDR3 coding sequence is TGTGCCTGGAGTCAAACCAGGGATACGCAGTATTTT. This translates into CAWSQTRDTQYF.